This is a list of T cell receptor beta chains from one sample in a study of post-analysis software for immune sequencing data. MiXCR, run by TCRdb on the PCR reads, gives a single entry per CDR3 protein. In the table there are roughly 540,000 distinct CDR3 sequences, less than 40% of which are singletons. Sequencing was carried out using blood. The receptors derive from a girl between 2 and 17 years old with multiple sclerosis. Both conserved end residues are part of each CDR3. Fields, in order: V gene, clone size, D gene, J gene, CDR3 DNA, CDR3 protein. A D gene is named only where the DNA matches it firmly. Size is omitted from some rows. Given values are once, few, many or a class for expanded clones.

TRBV6-5,many,.,TRBJ1-2,TGTGCCAGCAGTCGGACAGCTAACTATGGCTACACCTTC,CASSRTANYGYTF
TRBV20-1,.,TRBD1,TRBJ1-2,TGCAGTGCTAGACCCGACAGGGCGAGTGGCTACACCTTC,CSARPDRASGYTF
TRBV2,.,TRBD2,TRBJ2-3,TGTGCCAGCAGTGTGGGAGCGGGGGGAGATACGCAGTATTTT,CASSVGAGGDTQYF
TRBV3-1,few,.,TRBJ2-1,TGTGCCAGCAGTCACTTCTACAATGAGCAGTTCTTC,CASSHFYNEQFF
TRBV29-1,.,.,TRBJ2-5,TGCAGCGTCCTCGGGGGAGAGACCCAGTACTTC,CSVLGGETQYF
TRBV3-1,.,TRBD1,TRBJ2-5,TGTGCCAGCAGCCAATGGGACAGGGGAGGCCAAGAGACCCAGTACTTC,CASSQWDRGGQETQYF
TRBV7-9,many,.,TRBJ2-1,TGTGCCAGCAGCGCCCGGACCTCGACCTACAATGAGCAGTTCTTC,CASSARTSTYNEQFF
TRBV24-1,few,TRBD1,TRBJ2-7,TGTGCCACCAGTGATCCTACAGGGGCTACCTACGAGCAGTACTTC,CATSDPTGATYEQYF
TRBV7-7,.,TRBD2,TRBJ2-5,TGTGCTAGCAGCTTAGCCCTCGGACTAGCGGGAGAGACCCAGTACTTC,CASSLALGLAGETQYF
TRBV6-2/TRBV6-3,.,.,TRBJ2-1,TGTGCCAGCAGTTACACCTTACGGGGCAATGAGCAGTTCTTC,CASSYTLRGNEQFF
TRBV6-5,.,.,TRBJ2-3,TGTGCCAGCAGTTACTCTCGACTAGTGGGCACAGATACGCAGTATTTT,CASSYSRLVGTDTQYF
TRBV2,few,.,TRBJ1-6,TGTGCCAGCAGCGTAGAAGGAGGGGGATGGAATTCACCCCTCCACTTT,CASSVEGGGWNSPLHF
TRBV12-3/TRBV12-4,few,.,TRBJ2-4,TGTGCCAGCAGTTTGGGAACTCCCCTAGCCAAAAACATTCAGTACTTC,CASSLGTPLAKNIQYF
TRBV13,once,.,TRBJ2-1,TGTGCCAGCAGCTTAGGTCACATGAATTCCAATGAGCAGTTCTTC,CASSLGHMNSNEQFF
TRBV7-9,.,.,TRBJ1-2,TGTGCCAGCAGCGCAGCCGATCGGTTCTATGGCTACACCTTC,CASSAADRFYGYTF
TRBV2,.,TRBD1,TRBJ1-2,TGTGCCAGCAGCGCGGGACAGGGGTTGGGTGGCTACACCTTC,CASSAGQGLGGYTF
TRBV28,few,TRBD1,TRBJ1-1,TGTGCCAGCAGTCCTCTCCTCGGGACAGGGAACACTGAAGCTTTCTTT,CASSPLLGTGNTEAFF
TRBV27,few,.,TRBJ2-3,TGTGCCAGCAGTCCGATCTCGGATAGCACAGATACGCAGTATTTT,CASSPISDSTDTQYF
TRBV6-5,.,.,TRBJ1-2,TGTGCCACGGGGGCCTCGCCTCCTGACTATGGCTACACCTTC,CATGASPPDYGYTF
TRBV6-5,.,TRBD1,TRBJ2-7,TGTGCCAGCAGTTACGGGACAGGGCTCTACGAGCAGTACTTC,CASSYGTGLYEQYF
TRBV7-9,.,.,TRBJ1-1,TGTGCCAGCAGCTTATCCGCCAGGGTGGGTACTGAAGCTTTCTTT,CASSLSARVGTEAFF
TRBV20-1,.,.,TRBJ1-2,TGCAGTGCTATGGACACGGCCTATGGCTACACCTTC,CSAMDTAYGYTF